The 24 T cell receptor beta chains in this list originate from one sample, sequenced in a study of T cells expressing NK-cell markers. TCRdb reanalyzed the 5' RACE reads, giving one entry per CDR3 protein sequence and no DNA. The sample table includes 350,000 to 500,000 distinct CDR3 sequences. The sample taken for sequencing was blood T cells: a sorted CD56 or NKG2C T cell subset, CD4+ or CD8+ T cells, or bulk PBMC T cells (not recorded which). These receptor sequences come from a woman aged 18 to 75 in good health.

This chain connects TRBV20-1 to TRBJ2-2. Germline V CDR1 and CDR2: DFQATT, SNEGSKA (reference sequence). The CDR3 consists of 11 residues. CDR3 protein: CSGSHTGELFF.

This chain connects TRBV20-1 to TRBJ1-2. This CDR3 comprises 12 residues. Germline CDR1 DFQATT, CDR2 SNEGSKA (reference sequence). This CDR3 is CSARGRSGGYTF.

V gene TRBV7-2 combines with J gene TRBJ1-3; absent DNA, TCRdb's TRBD1 call cannot be checked. Germline V gene data show CDR1 as SGHTA and CDR2 as FQGNSA. The CDR3 loop spans 15 amino acids. The CDR3 here is CASSLGTVVGNTIYF. Full variable domain (rest looked up from reference TRBV7-2 and TRBJ1-3): GAGVSQSPSNKVTEKGKDVELRCDPISGHTALYWYRQSLGQGLEFLIYFQGNSAPDKSGLPSDRFSAERTGGSVSTLTIQRTQQEDSAVYLCASSLGTVVGNTIYFGEGSWLTVV.

The genes are TRBV6-4 and TRBJ2-2; TCRdb returns TRBD2, unconfirmable since there is no DNA. The CDR3 contains 18 residues. Germline loops: CDR1 MRHNA, CDR2 SNTAGT. The CDR3 loop is CASSDFRPGTSQTGELFF.

The CDR3 reads CASSLEVYTQYF. J is TRBJ2-3 and V is TRBV12-3 or TRBV12-4; TCRdb picks TRBD2, but there is no DNA to check that call. The CDR3 contains 12 residues.

The chain has TRBV6-4 and TRBJ1-1; TCRdb names TRBD1, which stays unverified in the absence of DNA. The CDR3 covers 15 residues. Germline V gene sequence: CDR1 MRHNA, CDR2 SNTAGT. The CDR3 region is CASSENEGQGSEAFF.

The gene calls are TRBV20-1 and TRBJ2-2; the D call of TRBD1 rests on TCRdb alone, since no DNA is present to check it. This CDR3 comprises 14 residues. The germline CDR1 and CDR2 sequences are DFQATT and SNEGSKA (reference sequence). The CDR3 is CSARGDRGTGELFF.

The V and J genes are TRBV12-3 or TRBV12-4 and TRBJ2-2; checking the TCRdb D call of TRBD1 is not possible without DNA. This CDR3 comprises 14 residues. The CDR3 reads CASRNYDRPGELFF.

The CDR3 region is CAIHPGQGVSDTQYF. The V and J genes are TRBV10-3 and TRBJ2-3; TCRdb returns TRBD1, unconfirmable since there is no DNA. The CDR3 spans 15 residues. The germline V gene encodes CDR1 ENHRY and CDR2 SYGVKD.

V and J are TRBV5-5 and TRBJ1-6; TCRdb's D gene call, TRBD1, goes unchecked for lack of DNA. The length of the CDR3 is 15 residues. Germline V gene lookup returns CDR1 SGHKS and CDR2 YYEKEE (reference sequence). The CDR3 protein is CASSIGYSGASPLHF. Full variable domain (remainder filled in from reference TRBV5-5 and TRBJ1-6): DAGVTQSPTHLIKTRGQQVTLRCSPISGHKSVSWYQQVLGQGPQFIFQYYEKEERGRGNFPDRFSARQFPNYSSELNVNALLLGDSALYLCASSIGYSGASPLHFGNGTRLTVT.

The gene calls are TRBV20-1 and TRBJ2-2; TCRdb gives TRBD1 as the D gene, but with no DNA this cannot be confirmed. CDR1 is DFQATT and CDR2 is SNEGSKA in the germline V gene (reference sequence). The CDR3 totals 17 residues. CDR3 in amino acids: CSARDLRRGPNTGELFF.

V usage is TRBV29-1 and J usage is TRBJ2-7; lacking DNA, the TRBD1 call made by TCRdb goes unchecked. This CDR3 is 16 amino acids long. Germline values: CDR1 SQVTM, CDR2 ANQGSEA. CDR3 in amino acids: CSVENFGGERLGEQYF.

The chain uses TRBV5-1 and TRBJ1-2. This CDR3 has 13 amino acids. Germline CDR1 is SGHRS and CDR2 is YFSETQ. This CDR3 is CASRATPNYGYTF.

The genes are TRBV4-1 and TRBJ2-5; checking the TCRdb D call of TRBD2 is not possible without DNA. The CDR3 spans 14 residues. The germline V gene has CDR1 MGHRA and CDR2 YSYEKL. CDR3 sequence reads: CASSQVGGEETQYF.

The V and J genes are TRBV29-1 and TRBJ1-2; the D call of TRBD1 rests on TCRdb alone, since no DNA is present to check it. This CDR3 is built from 13 residues. The germline V gene has CDR1 SQVTM and CDR2 ANQGSEA. This CDR3 is CSVEGQGSYGYTF. Together with reference TRBV29-1 and TRBJ1-2, the CDR3 gives the full variable domain: SAVISQKPSRDICQRGTSLTIQCQVDSQVTMMFWYRQQPGQSLTLIATANQGSEATYESGFVIDKFPISRPNLTFSTLTVSNMSPEDSSIYLCSVEGQGSYGYTFGSGTRLTVV.

The chain is built from TRBV5-6 and TRBJ2-7; without DNA, the TCRdb call of TRBD2 cannot be checked. There are 15 residues in the CDR3. Germline CDR1 is SGHDT and CDR2 is YYEEEE. This CDR3 reads CASSFLTSGSGEQYF. Full variable domain (missing parts from reference TRBV5-6 and TRBJ2-7): DAGVTQSPTHLIKTRGQQVTLRCSPKSGHDTVSWYQQALGQGPQFIFQYYEEEERQRGNFPDRFSGHQFPNYSSELNVNALLLGDSALYLCASSFLTSGSGEQYFGPGTRLTVT.

The chain recombines TRBV6-1 with TRBJ2-5. From germline, CDR1 is MNHNS and CDR2 SASEGT. The CDR3 sequence is 15 residues long. CDR3 protein: CASSQYDPYQETQYF.

The chain is built from TRBV12-3 or TRBV12-4 and TRBJ2-2; TCRdb's D call of TRBD2 is untestable without DNA. The CDR3 consists of 15 residues. This CDR3 is CASSWGSGRPGELFF.

The genes are TRBV7-6 and TRBJ1-5; TCRdb outputs TRBD1, but without DNA this stays unchecked. This CDR3 is built from 15 residues. Germline CDR1 SGHVS, CDR2 FNYEAQ. The CDR3 protein is CASSLGVGGTQPQHF.

This sequence joins TRBV28 and TRBJ1-2. In germline, CDR1 is MDHEN, CDR2 SYDVKM. There are 16 residues in the CDR3. The CDR3: CASSSPPRQAYYGYTF.

The chain combines TRBV12-3 or TRBV12-4 with TRBJ1-4. The CDR3 is 13 amino acids. This chain's CDR3 is CASSLRRTEKLFF.

This chain joins TRBV12-3 or TRBV12-4 and TRBJ1-2; absent DNA, TCRdb's TRBD1 call cannot be checked. This CDR3 is 14 amino acids long. CDR3 amino acids: CASSLGGRHYGYTF.

The CDR3 sequence is CASSFREPTGELFF. The chain employs TRBV12-3 or TRBV12-4 and TRBJ2-2. The CDR3 is made up of 14 amino acids.

The rearrangement links TRBV6-2 or TRBV6-3 to TRBJ2-1; TCRdb gives TRBD2 as the D gene, but with no DNA this cannot be confirmed. This CDR3 comprises 15 residues. Germline loops: CDR1 MNHEY, CDR2 SVGEGT. CDR3 protein: CASSTRELAAVSQFF.